Shown below are 26 T cell receptor beta chains from a single sample sequenced in a study of shared clonotypes between healthy human individuals. Assay: immunoSEQ multiplex PCR; the TCRdb copy retains only in-frame clones and omits some. There are over a million clones in the sample; roughly 96% occur only once, and roughly 1.2% lies in the top ten. Material: naive CD4+ T cells sorted from blood. Subset meaning: CD45RA+ positively selected. The receptor set was obtained from a man aged 30-40 years in good health.

This chain links TRBV5-6 with TRBJ1-1; no clear D. The CDR3 covers 16 residues. Per the germline V gene, CDR1 is SGHDT and CDR2 is YYEEEE. The germline V and J ends were trimmed by 4 bases and 5 bases, with 21 bases remaining between them. The CDR3 loop is CASSTPHRREGTEAFF. CDR3 DNA sequence: TGTGCCAGCAGCACCCCTCATCGCCGGGAAGGAACTGAAGCTTTCTTT.

The J gene is TRBJ2-2, the V gene TRBV5-1; 7 bases fit TRBD1. In germline, CDR1 is SGHRS, CDR2 YFSETQ. The CDR3 contains 14 residues. Unmatched junction bases numbered 2, after V lost 0 bases and J lost 6 bases. CDR3 sequence reads: CASSLVRGPGELFF. Here the CDR3 DNA reads TGCGCCAGCAGCTTGGTTAGGGGGCCCGGGGAGCTGTTTTTT.

Here the CDR3 reads CASSPGLVGTSGISDEQYF. CDR3 bases: TGCGCCAGCAGCCCGGGGCTAGTGGGGACTAGCGGGATTTCGGACGAGCAGTACTTC. The genes are TRBV10-2 and TRBJ2-7, with 13 bases fitting TRBD2. The CDR3 spans 19 residues. Germline assignment: CDR1 WSHSY and CDR2 SAAADI. Unmatched junction bases numbered 19, after V lost 6 bases and J lost 5 bases.

This clone was seen only once. This rearrangement joins TRBV6-5 to TRBJ1-3, with unresolved D. V lost 4 bases, J lost 8 bases, and 12 bases lay in between. Germline lookup yields CDR1 MNHEY and CDR2 SVGAGI. CDR3 size: 13 residues. CDR3 sequence reads: CASSSRRPYTIYF. CDR3 in DNA: TGTGCCAGCAGTTCCAGGCGACCGTACACCATATATTTT.

This chain joins TRBV7-3 and TRBJ2-3, with 13 nucleotides matching TRBD2. V gave up 6 bases and J gave up 1 base; unmatched junction bases: 7. CDR1 and CDR2 from the germline V gene are SGHTA and FQGTGA. This CDR3 is built from 17 residues. CDR3 DNA: TGTGCCAGCAGTCCTGGACTAGCGGGAGTTGGCACAGATACGCAGTATTTT. Residues: CASSPGLAGVGTDTQYF.

The chain has TRBV6-1 and TRBJ1-1; TRBD1 might be the D (6 bases). Trimming cost V 2 bases and J 0 bases, with 22 bases left between them. The CDR3 has 19 residues. Germline CDR1 and CDR2: MNHNS and SASEGT. DNA for the CDR3: TGTGCCAGCAGTGAAAGGACAGCGATTATTCAGCCCATGAACACTGAAGCTTTCTTT. Protein product: CASSERTAIIQPMNTEAFF.

V is TRBV28 and J is TRBJ2-5; 10 bases line up with TRBD2. Unmatched junction bases numbered 3, after V lost 6 bases and J lost 5 bases. This CDR3 has 13 amino acids. Looked up from germline, CDR1 is MDHEN and CDR2 is SYDVKM. The CDR3 region is CASRGGLAETQYF. CDR3 nucleotides: TGTGCCAGCAGGGGGGGACTAGCGGAGACCCAGTACTTC.

The DNA of the CDR3 is TGTGCCATCAGGGGGATAGATGATTATGGCTACACCTTC. Amino acids: CAIRGIDDYGYTF. This rearrangement joins TRBV10-3 to TRBJ1-2; D gene unclear. The CDR3 runs to 13 residues. Between the trimmed V and J ends, which lost 6 bases and 5 bases, there was a span of 13 bases. In germline, CDR1 is ENHRY, CDR2 SYGVKD.

Details on this clone: At the DNA level, this CDR3 is encoded by other sequences in the same sample as well. The gene calls are TRBV6-1 and TRBJ1-1, with D uncertain. The V gene lost 4 bases and the J gene lost 0 bases, with 3 bases spanning the gap. This CDR3 is built from 12 residues. CDR1 and CDR2 from the germline V gene are MNHNS and SASEGT. The CDR3 reads CASSALNTEAFF. CDR3 DNA: TGTGCCAGCAGTGCCCTGAACACTGAAGCTTTCTTT.

This clone has only a few counts. Additional DNA sequences in this sample encode the identical CDR3. This sequence joins TRBV28 and TRBJ1-2; D is ambiguous. V was shortened by 1 base and J by 4 bases, with 4 bases between the two germline ends. Germline CDR1 is MDHEN and CDR2 is SYDVKM. The CDR3 has 12 residues. The CDR3 loop reads CASSLSSYGYTF. In DNA form, the CDR3 reads TGTGCCAGCAGTTTATCGTCCTATGGCTACACCTTC.

The V and J genes are TRBV4-1 and TRBJ2-7; TRBD2 matches at 10 bases. V lost 0 bases, J lost 3 bases, and 14 bases stayed unmatched. The CDR3 has 19 residues. Looked up from germline, CDR1 is MGHRA and CDR2 is YSYEKL. The CDR3 loop is CASSQERTSGTQILYEQYF. CDR3 coding DNA: TGCGCCAGCAGCCAAGAGAGGACTAGCGGTACCCAGATCCTCTACGAGCAGTACTTC.

A single count supports this clone. The CDR3: CASSQVHTSGANVLTF. The CDR3 DNA follows: TGCGCCAGCAGCCAAGTGCACACCTCTGGGGCCAACGTCCTGACTTTC. This chain joins TRBV4-1 and TRBJ2-6; D gene unclear. With 1 base removed from V and 0 bases from J, the gap between germline ends came to 7 bases. The length of the CDR3 is 16 residues. Germline CDR1 reads MGHRA; CDR2 reads YSYEKL.

This CDR3 reads CASSFGEEQYF. Written as DNA, the CDR3 is TGCGCCAGCAGCTTTGGGGAGGAACAGTATTTT. The chain is built from TRBV5-1 and TRBJ2-3, with D perhaps matching TRBD2 (6 bases). Trimming stripped 2 bases from V and 12 bases from J, with 10 bases between. The CDR3 extends over 11 amino acids. CDR1 SGHRS and CDR2 YFSETQ come from the germline V gene.

The rearrangement uses TRBV5-1 and TRBJ2-1; maybe TRBD2 (5 bases). This CDR3 comprises 15 residues. Germline V CDR1 and CDR2: SGHRS, YFSETQ. V was trimmed by 0 bases and J by 1 base, leaving 8 bases between them. CDR3 nucleotides: TGCGCCAGCAGCTTGGACCCGGGGTCCTACAATGAGCAGTTCTTC. It is translated as CASSLDPGSYNEQFF.

The rearrangement links TRBV18 to TRBJ2-3; 9 nucleotides line up with TRBD1. Germline assignment: CDR1 KGHSH and CDR2 LQKENI. The CDR3 covers 16 residues. V gave up 3 bases and J gave up 0 bases; unmatched junction bases: 4. In DNA form, the CDR3 reads TGTGCCAGCTCACCCTCGACAGGGGGAAGCACAGATACGCAGTATTTT. Residues: CASSPSTGGSTDTQYF.

This rearrangement joins TRBV29-1 to TRBJ2-5, with D perhaps matching TRBD1 (6 bases). This CDR3 contains 13 residues. V was trimmed by 5 bases and J by 4 bases, leaving 14 bases between them. Germline loops: CDR1 SQVTM, CDR2 ANQGSEA. The CDR3 protein is CSVRNTGRETQYF. The DNA of the CDR3 is TGCAGCGTTCGGAACACAGGGCGAGAGACCCAGTACTTC.

As to this clone: Additional DNA sequences in this sample encode the identical CDR3. The chain employs TRBV6-1 and TRBJ1-2; D is ambiguous. Germline-derived CDR1 and CDR2 are MNHNS and SASEGT. This CDR3 spans 13 amino acids. V lost 0 bases and J 5 bases, leaving 7 bases between the germline ends. The CDR3 sequence: CASSEAYGYGYTF. The CDR3 region has the DNA TGTGCCAGCAGTGAAGCTTACGGGTATGGCTACACCTTC.

The chain uses TRBV19 and TRBJ1-5; 7 positions match TRBD1. Germline-derived CDR1 and CDR2 are LNHDA and SQIVND (reference sequence). The CDR3 contains 14 residues. The V and J ends lost 7 bases and 7 bases, in that order; junction bases with no gene match: 10. The CDR3 reads CASKADRVSQPQHF. CDR3 bases: TGTGCCAGTAAGGCAGACAGGGTAAGCCAGCCCCAGCATTTT. Complete variable domain (other parts from reference TRBV19 and TRBJ1-5): DGGITQSPKYLFRKEGQNVTLSCEQNLNHDAMYWYRQDPGQGLRLIYYSQIVNDFQKGDIAEGYSVSREKKESFPLTVTSAQKNPTAFYLCASKADRVSQPQHFGDGTRLSIL.

The chain combines TRBV7-3 with TRBJ2-3; 11 bases match TRBD1. Germline-derived CDR1 and CDR2 are SGHTA and FQGTGA. This CDR3 spans 15 amino acids. The J segment lost 6 bases and the V segment lost 5 bases, leaving 7 bases of the junction unmatched. The CDR3: CASSTGQGAADTQYF. CDR3 in DNA: TGTGCCAGCAGCACCGGACAGGGGGCCGCGGATACGCAGTATTTT.

This clone was found a few times. The V call is TRBV7-9, the J call TRBJ1-1; no clear D gene. There are 14 residues in the CDR3. Germline CDR1 and CDR2: SEHNR and FQNEAQ (reference sequence). V was clipped by 0 bases and J by 3 bases, with 8 bases between them. The CDR3 spells CASSLASWDTEAFF. CDR3 DNA: TGTGCCAGCAGCTTAGCGTCGTGGGACACTGAAGCTTTCTTT. The full variable domain, rest sourced from reference TRBV7-9 and TRBJ1-1, is DTGVSQNPRHKITKRGQNVTFRCDPISEHNRLYWYRQTLGQGPEFLTYFQNEAQLEKSRLLSDRFSAERPKGSFSTLEIQRTEQGDSAMYLCASSLASWDTEAFFGQGTRLTVV.

For this clone: An end of the junction differs from the germline gene, which may be a read error. This chain joins TRBV11-2 and TRBJ2-7; the match to TRBD1 covers 7 bases. Germline CDR1 is SGHAT and CDR2 is FQNNGV. The CDR3 consists of 16 residues. The CDR3 reads CASSLTWTGPSSEQYF. The CDR3 bases are TGTGCCAGCAGCTTGACTTGGACAGGCCCGTCCTCCGAGCAGTACTTC.

V and J are TRBV29-1 and TRBJ2-7, with 9 positions matching TRBD2. The CDR3 runs to 12 residues. Germline lookup yields CDR1 SQVTM and CDR2 ANQGSEA. V lost 6 bases to trimming and J lost 5 bases; unmatched junction nucleotides: 5. The CDR3 reads CSVVSGSNEQYF. As DNA, the CDR3 is TGCAGCGTCGTTAGCGGGAGCAACGAGCAGTACTTC.

The J gene is TRBJ2-1, the V gene TRBV10-2, with 10 nucleotides matching TRBD2. In germline, CDR1 is WSHSY, CDR2 SAAADI. This CDR3 contains 15 residues. V lost 6 bases and J lost 2; bases outside the gene matches: 4. CDR3 sequence (DNA): TGCGCCAGCAGCCACACTAGCGGGGCCTACAATGAGCAGTTCTTC. The encoded protein is CASSHTSGAYNEQFF.

This sequence joins TRBV9 and TRBJ2-3, with D tentatively TRBD2 (5 bases). From germline, CDR1 is SGDLS and CDR2 YYNGEE. CDR3 length equals 15 residues. V shed 1 base and J shed 5 bases, with 14 bases lying between them. CDR3 nucleotide sequence: TGTGCCAGCAGCGTACTAGCAAAGGACGGAGATACGCAGTATTTT. Amino acid sequence: CASSVLAKDGDTQYF. Full variable domain (missing parts from reference TRBV9 and TRBJ2-3): DSGVTQTPKHLITATGQRVTLRCSPRSGDLSVYWYQQSLDQGLQFLIQYYNGEERAKGNILERFSAQQFPDLHSELNLSSLELGDSALYFCASSVLAKDGDTQYFGPGTRLTVL.

V usage is TRBV6-1 and J usage is TRBJ2-1; maybe TRBD2 (6 bases). Per the germline V gene, CDR1 is MNHNS and CDR2 is SASEGT. V shed 4 bases and J shed 14 bases, with 15 bases lying between them. This CDR3 comprises 12 residues. As DNA, the CDR3 is TGTGCCAGCAGTGGTACTTGGGAGGCTGAGTTCTTC. Translation gives CASSGTWEAEFF.

The V and J genes are TRBV11-2 and TRBJ2-7, with 13 bases lining up with TRBD2. This CDR3 comprises 18 residues. Germline V gene sequence: CDR1 SGHAT, CDR2 FQNNGV. After removal of 0 bases from V and 2 bases from J, the junction contained 7 bases not matched to a gene. CDR3 loop: CASSLDQGTSGTTYEQYF. CDR3 bases: TGTGCCAGCAGCTTAGATCAGGGGACTAGCGGGACAACCTACGAGCAGTACTTC.